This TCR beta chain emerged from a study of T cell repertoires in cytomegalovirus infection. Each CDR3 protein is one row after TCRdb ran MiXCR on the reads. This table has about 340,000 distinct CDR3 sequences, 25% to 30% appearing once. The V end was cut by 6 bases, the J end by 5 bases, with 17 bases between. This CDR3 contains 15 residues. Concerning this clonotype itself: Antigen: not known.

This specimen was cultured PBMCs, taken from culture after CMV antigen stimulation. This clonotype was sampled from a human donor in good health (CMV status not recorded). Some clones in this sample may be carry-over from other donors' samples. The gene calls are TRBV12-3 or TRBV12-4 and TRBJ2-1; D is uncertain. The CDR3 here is CASSQASIINNEQFF. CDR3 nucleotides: TGTGCCAGCAGCCAGGCGAGCATTATCAACAATGAGCAGTTCTTC.